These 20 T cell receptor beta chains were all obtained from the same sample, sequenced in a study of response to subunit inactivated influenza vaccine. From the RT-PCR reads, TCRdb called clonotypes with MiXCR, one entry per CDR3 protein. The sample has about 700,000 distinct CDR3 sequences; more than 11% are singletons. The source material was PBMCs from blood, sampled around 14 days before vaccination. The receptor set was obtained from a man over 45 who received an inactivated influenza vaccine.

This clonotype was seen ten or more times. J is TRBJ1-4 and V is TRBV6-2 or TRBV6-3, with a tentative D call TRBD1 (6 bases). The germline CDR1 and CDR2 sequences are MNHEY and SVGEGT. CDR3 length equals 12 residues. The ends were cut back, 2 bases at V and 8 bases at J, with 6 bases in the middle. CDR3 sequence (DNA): TGTGCCAGCAGTTACGACAGGGAAAAACTGTTTTTT. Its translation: CASSYDREKLFF.

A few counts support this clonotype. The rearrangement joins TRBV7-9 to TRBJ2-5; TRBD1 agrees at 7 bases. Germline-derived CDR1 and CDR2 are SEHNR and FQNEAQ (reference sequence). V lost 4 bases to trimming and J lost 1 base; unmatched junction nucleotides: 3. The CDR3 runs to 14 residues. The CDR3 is CASSYGTVQETQYF. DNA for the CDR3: TGTGCCAGCAGCTATGGGACAGTCCAAGAGACCCAGTACTTC.

The CDR3: CSAREQGRQPQHF. The CDR3 DNA reads as TGCAGTGCTAGAGAACAGGGAAGACAGCCCCAGCATTTT. This chain connects TRBV20-1 to TRBJ1-5; possible D gene TRBD1, 6 bases. The CDR3 runs 13 residues. CDR1 is DFQATT, CDR2 SNEGSKA, per germline (reference sequence). With 0 bases removed from V and 7 bases from J, the gap between germline ends came to 10 bases.

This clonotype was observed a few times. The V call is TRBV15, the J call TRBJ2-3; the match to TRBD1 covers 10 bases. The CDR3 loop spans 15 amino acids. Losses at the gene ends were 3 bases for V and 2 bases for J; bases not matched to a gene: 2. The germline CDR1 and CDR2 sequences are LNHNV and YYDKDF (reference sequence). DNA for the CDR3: TGTGCCACCAGCAGGGGACAGGGGTTCACAGATACGCAGTATTTT. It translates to CATSRGQGFTDTQYF.

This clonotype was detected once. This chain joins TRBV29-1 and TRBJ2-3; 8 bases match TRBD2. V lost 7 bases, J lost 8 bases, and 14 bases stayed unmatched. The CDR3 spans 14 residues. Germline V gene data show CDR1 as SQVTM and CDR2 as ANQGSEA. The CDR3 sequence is CSAVLAAAGGTQYF. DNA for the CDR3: TGCAGCGCCGTACTAGCGGCCGCGGGGGGTACGCAGTATTTT.

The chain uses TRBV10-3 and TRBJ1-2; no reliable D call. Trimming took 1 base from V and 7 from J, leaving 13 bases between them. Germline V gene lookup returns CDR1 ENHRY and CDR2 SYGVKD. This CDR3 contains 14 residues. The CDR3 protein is CAISEYGEARGYTF. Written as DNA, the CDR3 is TGTGCCATCAGTGAGTACGGGGAAGCGCGTGGCTACACCTTC.

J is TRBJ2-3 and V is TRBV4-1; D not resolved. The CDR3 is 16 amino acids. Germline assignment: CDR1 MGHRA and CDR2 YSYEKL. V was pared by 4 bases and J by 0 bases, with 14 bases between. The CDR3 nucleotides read TGCGCCAGCAGCCGTAGGCAGCTTCCCAGCACAGATACGCAGTATTTT. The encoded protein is CASSRRQLPSTDTQYF.

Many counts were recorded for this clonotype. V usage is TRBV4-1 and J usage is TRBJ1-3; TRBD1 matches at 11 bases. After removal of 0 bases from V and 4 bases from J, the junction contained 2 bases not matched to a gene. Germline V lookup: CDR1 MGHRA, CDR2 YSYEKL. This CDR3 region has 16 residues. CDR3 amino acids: CASSQDRTGGGNTIYF. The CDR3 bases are TGCGCCAGCAGCCAAGATAGGACAGGGGGCGGAAACACCATATATTTT.

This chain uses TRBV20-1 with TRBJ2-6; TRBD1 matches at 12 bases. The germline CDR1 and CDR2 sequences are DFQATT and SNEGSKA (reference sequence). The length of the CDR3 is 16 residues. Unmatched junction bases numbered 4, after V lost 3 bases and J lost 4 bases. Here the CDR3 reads CSARGQGAPGANVLTF. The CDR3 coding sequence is TGCAGTGCTAGGGGACAGGGGGCTCCAGGGGCCAACGTCCTGACTTTC.

CDR3 DNA sequence: TGTGCCAGCAGCTTAGGCCGGGGTTGGACTGAAGCTTTCTTT. It codes for CASSLGRGWTEAFF. The rearrangement uses TRBV7-2 and TRBJ1-1; D unclear. The CDR3 loop spans 14 amino acids. CDR1 and CDR2 (germline): SGHTA, FQGNSA. The V and J ends lost 1 base and 5 bases respectively, with 11 bases between them. The whole variable domain, filled in from reference TRBV7-2 and TRBJ1-1, reads GAGVSQSPSNKVTEKGKDVELRCDPISGHTALYWYRQSLGQGLEFLIYFQGNSAPDKSGLPSDRFSAERTGGSVSTLTIQRTQQEDSAVYLCASSLGRGWTEAFFGQGTRLTVV.

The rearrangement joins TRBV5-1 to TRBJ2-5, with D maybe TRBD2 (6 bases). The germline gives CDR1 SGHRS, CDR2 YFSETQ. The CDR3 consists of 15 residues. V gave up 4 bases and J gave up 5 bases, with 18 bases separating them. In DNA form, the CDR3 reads TGCGCCAGCAGCCCCGCGGGGAATCTGGCGGAGACCCAGTACTTC. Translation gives CASSPAGNLAETQYF.

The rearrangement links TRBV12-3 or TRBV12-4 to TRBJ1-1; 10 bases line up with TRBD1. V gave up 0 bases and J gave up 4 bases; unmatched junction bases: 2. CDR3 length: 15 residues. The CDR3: CASSLADRGSTEAFF. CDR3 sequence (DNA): TGTGCCAGCAGTTTAGCGGACAGGGGGAGCACTGAAGCTTTCTTT.

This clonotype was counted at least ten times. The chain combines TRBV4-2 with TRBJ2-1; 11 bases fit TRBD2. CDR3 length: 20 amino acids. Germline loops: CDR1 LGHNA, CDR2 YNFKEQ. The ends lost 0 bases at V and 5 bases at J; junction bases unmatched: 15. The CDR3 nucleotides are TGTGCCAGCAGCCAAGATGAGGAACTAGCGGGAGTTTTTCCCGACAATGAGCAGTTCTTC. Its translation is CASSQDEELAGVFPDNEQFF.

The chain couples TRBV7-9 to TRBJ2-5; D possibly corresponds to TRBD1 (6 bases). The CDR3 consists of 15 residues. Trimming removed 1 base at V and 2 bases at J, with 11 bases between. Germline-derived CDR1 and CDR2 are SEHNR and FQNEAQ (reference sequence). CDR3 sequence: CASSLESTGQETQYF. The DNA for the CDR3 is TGTGCCAGCAGCTTAGAGTCGACAGGTCAAGAGACCCAGTACTTC.

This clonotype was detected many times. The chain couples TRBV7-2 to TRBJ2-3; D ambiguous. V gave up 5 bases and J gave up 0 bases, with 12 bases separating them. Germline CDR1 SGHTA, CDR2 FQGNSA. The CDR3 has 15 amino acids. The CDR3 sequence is CASSLGITSTDTQYF. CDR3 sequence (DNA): TGTGCCAGCAGCCTTGGGATAACTAGCACAGATACGCAGTATTTT.

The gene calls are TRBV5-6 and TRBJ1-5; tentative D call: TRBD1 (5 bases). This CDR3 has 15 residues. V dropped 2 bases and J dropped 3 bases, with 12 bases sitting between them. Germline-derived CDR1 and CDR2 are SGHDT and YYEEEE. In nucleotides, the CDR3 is TGTGCCAGCAGCTTCAATAGGGGAATCAATCAGCCCCAGCATTTT. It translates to CASSFNRGINQPQHF.

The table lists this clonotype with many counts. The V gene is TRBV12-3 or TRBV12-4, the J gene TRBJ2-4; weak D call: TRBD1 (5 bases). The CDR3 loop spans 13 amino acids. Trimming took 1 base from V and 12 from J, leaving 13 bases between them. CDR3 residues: CASSLGLRQHQYF. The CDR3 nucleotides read TGTGCCAGCAGTTTAGGCTTGCGACAGCATCAGTACTTC.

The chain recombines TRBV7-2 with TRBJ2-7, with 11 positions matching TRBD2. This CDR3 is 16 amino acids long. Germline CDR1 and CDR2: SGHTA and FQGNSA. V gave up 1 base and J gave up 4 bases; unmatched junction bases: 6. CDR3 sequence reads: CASSLVTSGGRYEQYF. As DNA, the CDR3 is TGTGCCAGCAGCTTAGTTACTAGCGGGGGTCGGTACGAGCAGTACTTC.

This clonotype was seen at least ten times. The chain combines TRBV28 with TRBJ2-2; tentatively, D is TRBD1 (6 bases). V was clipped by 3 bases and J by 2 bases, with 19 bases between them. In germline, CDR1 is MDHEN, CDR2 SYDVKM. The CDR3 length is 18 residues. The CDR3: CASSFPRGETGNTGELFF. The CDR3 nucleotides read TGTGCCAGCAGTTTTCCCAGGGGTGAGACAGGCAACACCGGGGAGCTGTTTTTT.

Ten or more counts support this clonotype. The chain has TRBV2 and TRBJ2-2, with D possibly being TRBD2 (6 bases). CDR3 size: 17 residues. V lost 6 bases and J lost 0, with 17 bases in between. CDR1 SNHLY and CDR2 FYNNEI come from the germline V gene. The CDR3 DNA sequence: TGTGCCAGCAGCCCTACTAGGAGGGGTACGAACACCGGGGAGCTGTTTTTT. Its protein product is CASSPTRRGTNTGELFF.